A single sample gave rise to the 5 T cell receptor beta chains below, sequenced in a study of cytomegalovirus exposure and HLA in healthy donors. Researchers ran the PCR with 60 Vbeta and 13 Jbeta primers. Profiled with immunoSEQ multiplex PCR; TCRdb holds only in-frame clones, not every one. The profile covers 85,000 to 130,000 clones, with about three quarters appearing a single time and under 6.5% taken by the ten largest. Sequences were obtained from PBMCs. The source of these receptors is a man in his sixties in good health and CMV-seropositive.

J is TRBJ2-7 and V is TRBV6-5; a possible D gene is TRBD2 (6 bases). Germline CDR1 MNHEY, CDR2 SVGAGI. This CDR3 comprises 15 residues. V lost 3 bases to trimming and J lost 3 bases, with 15 bases between them. The CDR3 DNA reads TGTGCCAGCAGTTATCAAGGAGGAGGGAACTACGAGCAGTACTTC. This codes for CASSYQGGGNYEQYF.

V usage is TRBV7-9 and J usage is TRBJ2-3, with TRBD2 matching 12 bases. The CDR3 is 15 amino acids. V lost 5 bases to trimming and J lost 3 bases; unmatched junction nucleotides: 3. CDR1 is SEHNR and CDR2 is FQNEAQ in the germline V gene (reference sequence). The CDR3 region has the DNA TGTGCCAGCAGCCTTGGACTAGCGGGGACAGATACGCAGTATTTT. It specifies CASSLGLAGTDTQYF.

This clone was observed a few times. The rearrangement joins TRBV7-8 to TRBJ1-3, with a weak D call TRBD1 (5 bases). This CDR3 region has 15 residues. The ends were cut back, 1 base at V and 0 bases at J, with 7 bases in the middle. Germline V gives CDR1 SGHVS, CDR2 FQNEAQ. CDR3: CASSLGRDSGNTIYF. In DNA, the CDR3 is TGTGCCAGCAGCTTAGGCAGGGACTCTGGAAACACCATATATTTT.

This chain joins TRBV29-1 and TRBJ2-5; 9 positions agree with TRBD2. Trimming took 7 bases from V and 4 from J; bases not matched to a gene: 16. The CDR3 is made up of 16 amino acids. Germline V gene lookup returns CDR1 SQVTM and CDR2 ANQGSEA. This chain's CDR3 is CSALPPRGGLGETQYF. CDR3 DNA sequence: TGCAGCGCCCTCCCCCCGCGGGGGGGGCTCGGAGAGACCCAGTACTTC.

The V gene is TRBV7-8, the J gene TRBJ1-2, with D tentatively TRBD1 (6 bases). The V gene's germline CDR1 is SGHVS and CDR2 FQNEAQ. The length of the CDR3 is 16 residues. V lost 0 bases, J lost 4 bases, and 15 bases lay in between. CDR3 in amino acids: CASSLAGRWGPYGYTF. In nucleotides, the CDR3 is TGTGCCAGCAGCTTAGCGGGACGCTGGGGGCCCTATGGCTACACCTTC.